The 13 T cell receptor beta chains below all came from one sample that was sequenced in a study of T-cell memory formation after mild COVID-19. MiXCR was run by TCRdb on the 5' RACE reads, yielding one entry per CDR3 protein. This sample carries approximately 42,000 distinct CDR3 sequences, roughly 7.2% of them seen once, and the ten largest clones take about 0.84%. Material for sequencing was PBMCs or a T cell subset sorted from them (not recorded which). The receptors stem from an adult who had mild COVID-19 (a few samples of this study predate the infection). Cell type and time point are not known.

This clonotype has at least ten counts. The chain combines TRBV20-1 with TRBJ2-1; D is ambiguous. Per the germline V gene, CDR1 is DFQATT and CDR2 is SNEGSKA (reference sequence). CDR3 length: 12 residues. V shed 0 bases and J shed 6 bases, with 6 bases lying between them. The CDR3 here is CSARDLINEQFF. CDR3 nucleotides: TGCAGTGCTAGAGATCTAATCAATGAGCAGTTCTTC.

For this clonotype: A junction end diverges from the germline sequence, so it may reflect a read error. The chain recombines TRBV7-9 with TRBJ1-1; D gene ambiguous. The CDR3 is made up of 14 amino acids. In germline, CDR1 is SEHNR, CDR2 FQNEAQ (reference sequence). The chain's CDR3 is CASSWAGIDTEAFF. CDR3 nucleotides: TGTGCCAGCAGCTGGGCGGGGATAGACACTGAAGCGTTCTTT.

The sample holds many counts of this clonotype. This chain uses TRBV9 with TRBJ2-7, with a tentative D call TRBD2 (6 bases). Germline V gives CDR1 SGDLS, CDR2 YYNGEE. CDR3 size: 11 residues. Trimming pared 3 bases from V and 7 bases from J, leaving 8 bases between. The CDR3 loop reads CASSAGGEQYF. Here the CDR3 DNA reads TGTGCCAGCAGCGCCGGGGGTGAGCAGTACTTC.

Many counts were recorded for this clonotype. The chain links TRBV6-5 to TRBJ1-2; tentative D call: TRBD1 (6 bases). CDR3 size: 13 residues. V was pared by 8 bases and J by 4 bases, with 14 bases between. Germline V gene data show CDR1 as MNHEY and CDR2 as SVGAGI. The CDR3 sequence: CASRNRDRYGYTF. The CDR3 DNA reads TGTGCCAGCCGAAACAGGGATCGCTATGGCTACACCTTC.

This clonotype is medium-sized within its sample. The V and J genes are TRBV29-1 and TRBJ2-5, with a weak D call TRBD2 (6 bases). CDR1 is SQVTM and CDR2 is ANQGSEA in the germline V gene. The CDR3 is made up of 13 amino acids. V lost 2 bases to trimming and J lost 1 base, with 8 bases between them. The CDR3 loop is CSVESGVQETQYF. CDR3 sequence (DNA): TGCAGCGTTGAATCGGGGGTCCAAGAGACCCAGTACTTC.

The table lists this clonotype with many counts. J is TRBJ2-5 and V is TRBV7-2; 8 nucleotides align to TRBD2. The ends lost 5 bases at V and 5 bases at J; junction bases unmatched: 7. The germline V gene has CDR1 SGHTA and CDR2 FQGNSA. This CDR3 is built from 14 residues. CDR3 residues: CASSLRGGGETQYF. In DNA, the CDR3 is TGTGCCAGCAGCCTCCGGGGGGGCGGCGAGACCCAGTACTTC.

The J gene is TRBJ2-3, the V gene TRBV5-8; maybe TRBD1 (6 bases). Germline V gene sequence: CDR1 SGHTS, CDR2 YDEGEE. Trimming removed 1 base at V and 1 base at J, with 13 bases between. The CDR3 is 16 amino acids. This CDR3 reads CASSLQTGSRTDTQYF. The CDR3 coding sequence is TGTGCCAGCAGCTTGCAGACAGGTTCTCGCACAGATACGCAGTATTTT.

This clonotype has only a few counts. J is TRBJ2-3 and V is TRBV7-3, with D uncertain. Germline lookup yields CDR1 SGHTA and CDR2 FQGTGA. Trimming took 1 base from V and 2 from J, leaving 4 bases between them. The CDR3 spans 13 residues. CDR3 nucleotides: TGTGCCAGCAGCTTAATGGACACAGATACGCAGTATTTT. It yields the protein CASSLMDTDTQYF.

The chain carries TRBV3-1 and TRBJ2-7; D is unclear. The V end lost 1 base, the J end lost 0 bases, and 10 bases lay between the germline ends. This CDR3 has 15 residues. Germline V gene lookup returns CDR1 LGHDT and CDR2 YNNKEL (reference sequence). The CDR3, as DNA: TGTGCCAGCAGCCAAGCTCCCGTACGCTCCTACGAGCAGTACTTC. Protein product: CASSQAPVRSYEQYF.

This clonotype occurred a few times. The rearrangement uses TRBV4-3 and TRBJ2-1, with D hard to call. CDR1 LGHNA and CDR2 YSLEER come from the germline V gene. Trimming removed 0 bases at V and 0 bases at J, with 9 bases between. The CDR3 contains 16 residues. The CDR3 sequence: CASSQDRSTSYNEQFF. The CDR3 DNA follows: TGCGCCAGCAGCCAAGATAGGTCTACCTCCTACAATGAGCAGTTCTTC.

This clonotype was found many times. This chain joins TRBV12-3 or TRBV12-4 and TRBJ2-2; possibly TRBD2 for D (6 bases). The V end lost 5 bases, the J end lost 3 bases, and 10 bases lay between the germline ends. This CDR3 region has 14 residues. CDR3 nucleotide sequence: TGTGCCAGCAGTAGCGCGGGATACACCGGGGAGCTGTTTTTT. Amino acids: CASSSAGYTGELFF.

This clonotype was seen only a few times. The chain employs TRBV11-2 and TRBJ2-2; no reliable D call. V lost 3 bases, J lost 7 bases, and 6 bases lay in between. There are 12 residues in the CDR3. CDR1 and CDR2 from the germline V gene are SGHAT and FQNNGV. As DNA, the CDR3 is TGTGCCAGCAGCTTGGTGGTCGGGGAGCTGTTTTTT. This encodes CASSLVVGELFF.

This clonotype was found many times. The chain is built from TRBV7-8 and TRBJ2-2; no clear D. Trimming stripped 2 bases from V and 6 bases from J, with 4 bases between. The length of the CDR3 is 12 residues. Germline CDR1 and CDR2: SGHVS and FQNEAQ. CDR3 DNA sequence: TGTGCCAGCAGCTTATCCGCCGGGGAGCTGTTTTTT. The encoded protein is CASSLSAGELFF.